This T cell receptor beta chain came from a study of type 1 regulatory T cells. Study summary: T-allo10 is a Tr1-enriched, alloantigen-specific CD4 T cell product made in vitro. Study observations and caveats: Compared with non-type 1 regulatory T cells, type 1 regulatory T cells showed a more restricted TCR repertoire.

With respect to this clonotype: Its antigen is still unknown.

The CDR3 sequence is 14 residues long. Germline V gives CDR1 MDHEN, CDR2 SYDVKM. Trimming removed 2 bases at V and 3 bases at J, with 8 bases between. Each CDR3 protein is one row after TCRdb ran MiXCR on the reads. The sample records tens of thousands of distinct CDR3 sequences, approximately 67% being singletons. This chain uses TRBV28 with TRBJ2-1, with a weak D call TRBD2 (6 bases). The sequenced sample was cultured non-Tr1 T cells, either the whole culture or a sorted T cell fraction (not recorded which). This TCR derives from a human donor in good health. This CDR3 reads CASSLDSGYNEQFF. In DNA form, the CDR3 reads TGTGCCAGCAGTTTAGATAGCGGCTACAATGAGCAGTTCTTC.